Following are 30 T cell receptor beta chains from one sample sequenced in a study of blood T cell repertoires in COVID-19. Produced via immunoSEQ multiplex PCR; TCRdb's table is partial and in-frame only. Of about 350,000 clones listed, 88% are singletons. Sequenced input: PBMCs or T cells enriched from blood (not recorded which). The receptor source for this set is a woman between 25 and 40 years old who had been exposed to COVID-19.

This rearrangement joins TRBV6-1 to TRBJ1-1; 9 nucleotides align to TRBD1. This CDR3 is 14 amino acids long. Trimming removed 3 bases from V and 7 bases from J; junction bases left unmatched: 6. Looked up from germline, CDR1 is MNHNS and CDR2 is SASEGT. This CDR3 is CASSDGTGRFEAFF. CDR3 DNA sequence: TGTGCCAGCAGTGATGGGACAGGGCGCTTTGAAGCTTTCTTT.

This clone was seen just once. The genes are TRBV11-2 and TRBJ2-1, with 9 positions matching TRBD2. Germline values: CDR1 SGHAT, CDR2 FQNNGV. Trimming removed 0 bases from V and 15 bases from J; junction bases left unmatched: 6. The CDR3 has 13 amino acids. Here the CDR3 reads CASSLDLGGRGFF. CDR3 in DNA: TGTGCCAGCAGCTTAGATCTTGGCGGGAGGGGGTTCTTC.

This chain connects TRBV28 to TRBJ2-2; no firm D call. V gave up 3 bases and J gave up 2 bases, with 4 bases separating them. Looked up from germline, CDR1 is MDHEN and CDR2 is SYDVKM. The CDR3 length is 13 residues. CDR3 bases: TGTGCCAGCAGTTTCACAAACACCGGGGAGCTGTTTTTT. Protein sequence: CASSFTNTGELFF.

The CDR3 region is CASADSAGNTIYF. CDR3 in DNA: TGTGCCAGTGCGGACAGTGCTGGAAACACCATATATTTT. The chain uses TRBV19 and TRBJ1-3, with TRBD1 as a possible D gene (6 bases). With 8 bases removed from V and 2 bases from J, the gap between germline ends came to 10 bases. The CDR3 has 13 amino acids. Per the germline V gene, CDR1 is LNHDA and CDR2 is SQIVND (reference sequence).

This chain connects TRBV28 to TRBJ1-6, with D possibly matching TRBD1 (6 bases). The ends were cut back, 6 bases at V and 0 bases at J, with 18 bases in the middle. Germline CDR1 and CDR2: MDHEN and SYDVKM. The CDR3 is made up of 18 amino acids. CDR3 in amino acids: CASRGQSQGGSYNSPLHF. In nucleotides, the CDR3 is TGTGCCAGCAGAGGACAGTCCCAAGGGGGCTCCTATAATTCACCCCTCCACTTT.

About this clone itself: Distinct nucleotide sequences in the sample also encode this CDR3. The rearrangement joins TRBV5-1 to TRBJ2-2, with 9 bases fitting TRBD1. With V trimmed by 5 bases and J by 6 bases, 5 bases remained unmatched. CDR3 length equals 14 residues. Per the germline V gene, CDR1 is SGHRS and CDR2 is YFSETQ. The CDR3 DNA is TGCGCCAGCAGTTTAACAGGGGGCTCCGGGGAGCTGTTTTTT. Translated, it gives CASSLTGGSGELFF.

The chain combines TRBV10-3 with TRBJ1-6, with 7 bases matching TRBD1. Germline assignment: CDR1 ENHRY and CDR2 SYGVKD. The V gene end was trimmed by 6 bases and the J gene end by 11 bases; junction bases not matched to a gene: 16. The CDR3 spans 16 residues. The CDR3 is CAISARSTGQSPPLHF. The DNA for the CDR3 is TGTGCCATCAGCGCACGATCGACGGGACAGAGTCCACCCCTCCACTTT.

The chain recombines TRBV6-5 with TRBJ1-3; D is possibly TRBD1 (5 bases). The CDR3 contains 12 residues. The germline V and J ends were trimmed by 6 bases and 2 bases, with 5 bases remaining between them. Looked up from germline, CDR1 is MNHEY and CDR2 is SVGAGI. The CDR3 loop reads CASRGAGNTIYF. The CDR3 bases are TGTGCCAGCAGAGGGGCTGGAAACACCATATATTTT.

V gene TRBV10-3 combines with J gene TRBJ2-7; TRBD2 matches at 7 bases. The CDR3 consists of 14 residues. Per germline, CDR1 ENHRY and CDR2 SYGVKD. With 11 bases clipped from V and 3 bases from J, the junction kept 13 bases outside the gene matches. CDR3 nucleotide sequence: TGTGCCGTGCGGGAGAGTCGAAGGGACTACGAGCAGTACTTC. It translates to CAVRESRRDYEQYF.

The V and J genes are TRBV19 and TRBJ1-1, with 9 nucleotides matching TRBD1. The trim removed 4 bases at V and 5 bases at J, leaving 8 bases unmatched. The CDR3 runs 15 residues. Per the germline V gene, CDR1 is LNHDA and CDR2 is SQIVND (reference sequence). CDR3 in DNA: TGTGCCAGTAGTACCGGGGACAGGGTATGGACTGAAGCTTTCTTT. It specifies CASSTGDRVWTEAFF.

This sequence joins TRBV28 and TRBJ1-5; no reliable D call. The germline V and J ends were trimmed by 5 bases and 2 bases, with 10 bases remaining between them. Germline V lookup: CDR1 MDHEN, CDR2 SYDVKM. The CDR3 is made up of 14 amino acids. The CDR3 spells CASSRRGRNQPQHF. Written as DNA, the CDR3 is TGTGCCAGCAGTCGGCGGGGTCGCAATCAGCCCCAGCATTTT.

The rearrangement uses TRBV7-9 and TRBJ2-7; 7 positions match TRBD2. The CDR3 has 15 residues. The junction had 8 bases not matched to a gene; V was cut back by 3 bases and J by 3 bases. The V gene's germline CDR1 is SEHNR and CDR2 FQNEAQ (reference sequence). In DNA form, the CDR3 reads TGTGCCAGCAGCTTTCAAAGCGGGATTAGCTACGAGCAGTACTTC. Amino acids: CASSFQSGISYEQYF.

The chain uses TRBV6-5 and TRBJ1-5, with D unresolved. The CDR3 totals 13 residues. V dropped 6 bases and J dropped 7 bases, with 13 bases sitting between them. Germline-derived CDR1 and CDR2 are MNHEY and SVGAGI. CDR3: CASSPRGEQPQHF. The CDR3 region has the DNA TGTGCCAGCAGCCCACGGGGTGAGCAGCCCCAGCATTTT.

The V and J genes are TRBV19 and TRBJ1-2; D is unclear. Germline V CDR1 and CDR2: LNHDA, SQIVND (reference sequence). V shed 3 bases and J shed 7 bases, with 15 bases lying between them. This CDR3 region has 14 residues. CDR3 sequence: CASSIPSDTFGYTF. The CDR3 DNA reads TGTGCCAGTAGTATCCCCTCTGACACGTTTGGCTACACCTTC.

The CDR3 loop is CASSEGRQGPGYTF. The CDR3 bases are TGTGCCAGCAGTGAAGGGCGACAGGGCCCTGGCTACACCTTC. V gene TRBV6-1 combines with J gene TRBJ1-2; 7 bases agree with TRBD1. Germline-derived CDR1 and CDR2 are MNHNS and SASEGT. V was clipped by 1 base and J by 7 bases; unmatched bases: 6. This CDR3 is 14 amino acids long.

This chain links TRBV3-1 (or the pseudogene TRBV3-2) with TRBJ2-3; TRBD2 aligns across 9 bases. The CDR3 loop spans 17 amino acids. Germline CDR1 LGHDT, CDR2 YNNKEL (reference sequence). Trimming took 2 bases from V and 2 from J; bases not matched to a gene: 8. The CDR3 DNA is TGTGCCAGCAGCCAAATGCTGGCGGGAGGGTTCACAGATACGCAGTATTTT. Translation: CASSQMLAGGFTDTQYF.

This clone was seen only once. The genes are TRBV18 and TRBJ2-7; possibly TRBD2 for D (6 bases). The CDR3 length is 14 residues. V lost 3 bases, J lost 1 base, and 10 bases lay in between. Germline CDR1 is KGHSH and CDR2 is LQKENI. Written as DNA, the CDR3 is TGTGCCAGCTCACCTGATAGCGGATCCTACGAGCAGTACTTC. It is translated as CASSPDSGSYEQYF.

This sequence joins TRBV9 and TRBJ2-2; 10 bases are a match to TRBD2. The V gene's germline CDR1 is SGDLS and CDR2 YYNGEE. The ends lost 2 bases at V and 8 bases at J; junction bases unmatched: 9. This CDR3 has 16 amino acids. CDR3 amino acids: CASSVSGLAVEGELFF. Written as DNA, the CDR3 is TGTGCCAGCAGCGTTTCAGGACTAGCGGTTGAGGGGGAGCTGTTTTTT.

The chain employs TRBV11-2 and TRBJ2-2; 8 bases match TRBD2. J lost 1 base, V lost 3 bases, and 7 bases had no gene match. The germline CDR1 and CDR2 sequences are SGHAT and FQNNGV. The CDR3 contains 17 residues. The CDR3: CASSFRLAGGNTGELFF. Here the CDR3 DNA reads TGTGCCAGCAGCTTCCGCCTAGCGGGTGGGAACACCGGGGAGCTGTTTTTT.

The sample holds one count of this clone. This rearrangement joins TRBV3-1 (or the pseudogene TRBV3-2) to TRBJ2-3; D is unclear. Per germline, CDR1 LGHDT and CDR2 YNNKEL (reference sequence). With 1 base removed from V and 8 bases from J, the gap between germline ends came to 4 bases. CDR3 length equals 11 residues. The CDR3, as DNA: TGTGCCAGCAGCCAAGCCGGTACGCAGTATTTT. Translating gives CASSQAGTQYF.

The CDR3 DNA sequence: TGTGCCAGCAGCTTGCCTAGCGGGGTCTACAATGAGCAGTTCTTC. Protein product: CASSLPSGVYNEQFF. The rearrangement uses TRBV13 and TRBJ2-1, with 9 bases matching TRBD2. This CDR3 is built from 15 residues. Germline CDR1 PRHDT, CDR2 FYEKMQ (reference sequence). V trimming: 3 bases; J trimming: 3 bases; junction bases outside the gene matches: 3. Looking up the rest from reference TRBV13 and TRBJ2-1 gives the full variable domain: AAGVIQSPRHLIKEKRETATLKCYPIPRHDTVYWYQQGPGQDPQFLISFYEKMQSDKGSIPDRFSAQQFSDYHSELNMSSLELGDSALYFCASSLPSGVYNEQFFGPGTRLTVL.

On this clone itself: In the same sample, other DNA sequences code for this CDR3. The chain links TRBV29-1 to TRBJ1-1; D is undetermined. Trimming took off 1 base at V and 1 base at J, with 7 bases between the two ends. This CDR3 region has 13 residues. The germline CDR1 and CDR2 sequences are SQVTM and ANQGSEA. Here the CDR3 reads CSVEGGGNTEAFF. The CDR3 DNA is TGCAGCGTTGAAGGGGGAGGGAACACTGAAGCTTTCTTT. Full variable domain (outside the CDR3, taken from reference TRBV29-1 and TRBJ1-1): SAVISQKPSRDICQRGTSLTIQCQVDSQVTMMFWYRQQPGQSLTLIATANQGSEATYESGFVIDKFPISRPNLTFSTLTVSNMSPEDSSIYLCSVEGGGNTEAFFGQGTRLTVV.

As for this clone: The same CDR3 is also encoded by other DNA sequences in this sample. The J gene is TRBJ2-1, the V gene TRBV9, with 8 bases aligning to TRBD2. CDR1 and CDR2 from the germline V gene are SGDLS and YYNGEE. This CDR3 contains 15 residues. V trimming: 0 bases; J trimming: 7 bases; junction bases outside the gene matches: 6. In DNA, the CDR3 is TGTGCCAGCAGCGTAGGAAGCGGGAGTGGTAATGAGCAGTTCTTC. Encoded protein: CASSVGSGSGNEQFF.

The chain is built from TRBV5-4 and TRBJ2-7; D might be TRBD2 (5 bases). This CDR3 region has 17 residues. V dropped 0 bases and J dropped 0 bases, with 16 bases sitting between them. In germline, CDR1 is SGHNT, CDR2 YYREEE (reference sequence). The CDR3 coding sequence is TGTGCCAGCAGCTTGGGGGGTGGGAGTTTCCGCTCCTACGAGCAGTACTTC. Residues: CASSLGGGSFRSYEQYF.

The gene calls are TRBV3-1 (or the pseudogene TRBV3-2) and TRBJ1-2, with D uncertain. The V end lost 3 bases, the J end lost 4 bases, and 15 bases lay between the germline ends. The CDR3 loop spans 15 amino acids. Per germline, CDR1 LGHDT and CDR2 YNNKEL (reference sequence). As DNA, the CDR3 is TGTGCCAGCAGCCATTTACCGGGAGTTAGCTATGGCTACACCTTC. It codes for CASSHLPGVSYGYTF.

This chain joins TRBV11-3 and TRBJ1-1; D ambiguous. The CDR3 is 14 amino acids. CDR1 is SGHNT and CDR2 is YENEEA in the germline V gene. Trimming pared 5 bases from V and 4 bases from J, leaving 14 bases between. For the CDR3, the DNA is TGTGCCAGCAGCCTACCTAGTCACATCACTGAAGCTTTCTTT. Amino acids: CASSLPSHITEAFF.

This chain connects TRBV7-2 to TRBJ1-3; 7 bases are shared with TRBD1. This CDR3 comprises 16 residues. The junction had 10 bases not matched to a gene; V was cut back by 3 bases and J by 5 bases. Per the germline V gene, CDR1 is SGHTA and CDR2 is FQGNSA. The CDR3 loop is CASSLGWDSLRNTIYF. The CDR3, as DNA: TGTGCCAGCAGCTTGGGATGGGACAGCCTCCGAAACACCATATATTTT. Together with reference TRBV7-2 and TRBJ1-3, the CDR3 gives the full variable domain: GAGVSQSPSNKVTEKGKDVELRCDPISGHTALYWYRQSLGQGLEFLIYFQGNSAPDKSGLPSDRFSAERTGGSVSTLTIQRTQQEDSAVYLCASSLGWDSLRNTIYFGEGSWLTVV.

This clone occurred once. The V call is TRBV3-1 (or the pseudogene TRBV3-2), the J call TRBJ1-1; D is undetermined. V lost 1 base and J 7 bases, leaving 7 bases between the germline ends. The V gene's germline CDR1 is LGHDT and CDR2 YNNKEL (reference sequence). The CDR3 length is 12 residues. The CDR3 loop is CASSQAVNEAFF. CDR3 nucleotide sequence: TGTGCCAGCAGCCAAGCGGTTAATGAAGCTTTCTTT.

The chain's CDR3 is CASNTGTEAFF. CDR3 coding DNA: TGTGCCAGCAATACGGGGACTGAAGCTTTCTTT. The V gene is TRBV6-5, the J gene TRBJ1-1; D not resolved. Germline CDR1 is MNHEY and CDR2 is SVGAGI. The CDR3 length is 11 residues. Trimming pared 7 bases from V and 5 bases from J, leaving 8 bases between.

This chain links TRBV11-1 with TRBJ2-5, with 9 positions matching TRBD2. The CDR3 runs 16 residues. Germline values: CDR1 SGHAT, CDR2 FQDESV (reference sequence). V was pared by 2 bases and J by 2 bases, with 6 bases of the junction left unmatched. The CDR3 nucleotides read TGTGCCAGCAGCTTATCGGCGGGAGGGTTGCAAGAGACCCAGTACTTC. This encodes CASSLSAGGLQETQYF. Looking up the rest from reference TRBV11-1 and TRBJ2-5 gives the full variable domain: EAEVAQSPRYKITEKSQAVAFWCDPISGHATLYWYRQILGQGPELLVQFQDESVVDDSQLPKDRFSAERLKGVDSTLKIQPAELGDSAMYLCASSLSAGGLQETQYFGPGTRLLVL.